This is a list of T cell receptor beta chains from one sample in a study of blood T cell repertoires in COVID-19. TCRdb's table, derived via immunoSEQ multiplex PCR, lists solely in-frame clones and lacks some. There are around 250,000 clones in the sample; 88% occur only once, and 0.95% to 1.5% lies in the top ten. Sequencing was done on a sample of PBMCs or T cells enriched from blood (not recorded which). Receptors originate from a woman aged 40 to 50 with acute COVID-19. The CDR3 runs from the conserved cysteine through the conserved F or W. Each record gives: J gene, D gene, clone size, V gene, CDR3 protein, CDR3 DNA. D genes are given only for firm matches. Some rows have no size entry. The others give once, few or many, or a class for an expanded clone.

TRBJ2-7	NA	NA	TRBV11-1	CASETNAYEQYF	TGTGCCAGCGAGACTAACGCCTACGAGCAGTACTTC
TRBJ2-4	NA	NA	TRBV19	CASSIRAGLAKNIQYF	TGTGCCAGTAGTATACGAGCGGGCCTAGCCAAAAACATTCAGTACTTC
TRBJ1-1	NA	NA	TRBV7-2	CASSFSRNTEAFF	TGTGCCAGCAGCTTTTCCAGGAACACTGAAGCTTTCTTT
TRBJ2-5	TRBD2	NA	TRBV9	CASSAGTSGDLVQETQYF	TGTGCCAGCAGCGCCGGGACTAGCGGGGACCTGGTCCAAGAGACCCAGTACTTC
TRBJ2-5	TRBD2	NA	TRBV12-5	CASGASGQETQYF	TGTGCTAGTGGTGCTAGCGGCCAAGAGACCCAGTACTTC
TRBJ1-2	TRBD1	NA	TRBV28	CASSLDREIGYTF	TGTGCCAGCAGTTTAGACAGGGAGATCGGCTACACCTTC
TRBJ1-2	NA	NA	TRBV3-1/TRBV3-2	CASSQSSPSEGYTF	TGTGCCAGCAGCCAATCTTCACCCAGCGAGGGCTACACCTTC
TRBJ2-7	TRBD2	NA	TRBV5-1	CASSSGLAGGLSEQYF	TGCGCCAGCAGCTCGGGACTAGCGGGAGGGCTCTCCGAGCAGTACTTC
TRBJ2-5	NA	NA	TRBV6-2/TRBV6-3	CASSYPNRQETQYF	TGTGCCAGCAGTTACCCGAACAGGCAAGAGACCCAGTACTTC
TRBJ1-6	NA	NA	TRBV11-3	CASSLRSYNSPLHF	TGTGCCAGCAGCTTACGGTCCTATAATTCACCCCTCCACTTT
TRBJ2-3	NA	NA	TRBV12-3/TRBV12-4	CASSQGSTDTQYF	TGTGCCAGCAGCCAGGGGAGTACAGATACGCAGTATTTT
TRBJ1-5	NA	NA	TRBV7-8	CASSLARNQPQHF	TGTGCCAGCAGCTTAGCGCGGAATCAGCCCCAGCATTTT
TRBJ2-1	NA	NA	TRBV11-3	CASSLGVSRKDNEQFF	TGTGCCAGCAGCTTAGGTGTTAGCCGAAAGGACAATGAGCAGTTCTTC
TRBJ1-6	NA	NA	TRBV27	CASSPSSSYNSPLHF	TGTGCCAGCAGTCCCTCGAGCTCCTATAATTCACCCCTCCACTTT
TRBJ1-2	TRBD1	once	TRBV3-1/TRBV3-2	CASSQDTTGVVGYTF	TGTGCCAGCAGCCAAGATACCACAGGGGTAGTGGGCTACACCTTC
TRBJ1-2	NA	NA	TRBV18	CASSPRGTGNNYGYTF	TGTGCCAGCTCACCACGGGGAACAGGGAATAACTATGGCTACACCTTC
TRBJ1-2	TRBD1	NA	TRBV30	CAWGIGTGGSYTF	TGTGCCTGGGGGATAGGGACAGGGGGAAGCTACACCTTC
TRBJ2-7	TRBD1	NA	TRBV28	CATNTRDSSYEQYF	TGTGCCACCAACACCCGGGACAGCTCCTACGAGCAGTACTTC
TRBJ2-3	TRBD2	NA	TRBV7-2	CASSSTSHGDTQYF	TGTGCCAGCAGCTCGACTAGCCATGGCGATACGCAGTATTTT
TRBJ2-1	NA	NA	TRBV6-5	CASQRYNEQFF	TGTGCCAGCCAGCGCTACAATGAGCAGTTCTTC
TRBJ1-3	TRBD1	NA	TRBV19	CASSISGGQGVTRNTIYF	TGTGCCAGTAGTATTTCCGGCGGACAGGGAGTCACTCGAAACACCATATATTTT
TRBJ1-4	TRBD1	NA	TRBV2	CASSYSGSRTGELFF	TGTGCCAGCAGTTACTCCGGCTCTCGGACAGGGGAACTGTTTTTT
TRBJ2-3	TRBD2	NA	TRBV29-1	CSVGGGKSVTDTQYF	TGCAGCGTGGGGGGAGGGAAGTCGGTCACAGATACGCAGTATTTT
TRBJ2-1	TRBD2	once	TRBV24-1	CATSDGTSGLF	TGTGCCACCAGTGACGGGACTAGCGGGCTCTTC